The T cell receptor beta chain described here comes from a study of OX40 agonist ivuxolimab in advanced cancers. Overall study: Patients were dosed with the agonistic anti-OX40 (CD134) antibody ivuxolimab. Of mixed ages from 23 to 79 and averaging roughly 66 years, the group was about 80% male.

The table came from immunoSEQ multiplex PCR; TCRdb's copy has only in-frame clones and leaves some out. The sample has tens of thousands of clones; approximately 78% are singletons. The V and J ends lost 3 bases and 0 bases respectively, with 9 bases between them. The CDR3 contains 15 residues. The germline CDR1 and CDR2 sequences are SGHDT and YYEEEE. Whole-study findings and limits: Dose levels from 0.1 to 3.0 mg/kg saw CD4+ and CD8+ blood T cells expand clonally by week 6.

As to this clone: The antigen is not known.

The genes are TRBV5-6 and TRBJ2-2, with D unresolved. This TCR was recovered from an adult with an advanced solid tumor such as melanoma, head and neck, liver or kidney cancer. The sequenced sample was CD4+ or CD8+ T cells sorted from blood, obtained in a trial of the OX40 agonist ivuxolimab. The CDR3 loop reads CASSYVRSNTGELFF. The DNA of the CDR3 is TGTGCCAGCAGCTATGTCCGGTCGAACACCGGGGAGCTGTTTTTT.